The 12 T cell receptor beta chains below were found in one sample sequenced in a study of blood T cells in healthy people across ages. Together with a sample-barcoded 5' primer, a J-beta primer mix was included in a second PCR lasting about 7 to 11 cycles. TCRdb reprocessed the 5' RACE reads with MiXCR, giving one entry per CDR3 protein. The table lists 950,000 to 1,200,000 distinct CDR3 sequences, approximately 38% of them singletons, with 10% to 15% in the top ten. Sequencing used blood. These TCRs come from a man aged 18 to 30 in good health.

This chain uses TRBV2 with TRBJ1-3, with a tentative D call TRBD1 (6 bases). V was clipped by 7 bases and J by 4 bases, with 20 bases between them. This CDR3 spans 16 amino acids. Germline V gene data show CDR1 as SNHLY and CDR2 as FYNNEI. The CDR3 loop is CASNLITGSEGNTIYF. The CDR3 nucleotides read TGTGCCAGCAATCTAATTACAGGGTCGGAAGGAAACACCATATATTTT.

The chain recombines TRBV7-3 with TRBJ1-1; D remains ambiguous. V was trimmed by 1 base and J by 3 bases, leaving 6 bases between them. This CDR3 contains 13 residues. Germline CDR1 and CDR2: SGHTA and FQGTGA. CDR3 protein: CASSLSQDTEAFF. For the CDR3, the DNA is TGTGCCAGCAGCTTAAGTCAAGACACTGAAGCTTTCTTT.

The genes are TRBV6-2 or TRBV6-3 and TRBJ2-3, with TRBD1 matching 9 bases. The length of the CDR3 is 14 residues. CDR1 and CDR2 from the germline V gene are MNHEY and SVGEGT. The ends lost 4 bases at V and 7 bases at J; junction bases unmatched: 6. CDR3 loop: CASSWGQGLNTQYF. Here the CDR3 DNA reads TGTGCCAGCAGTTGGGGACAGGGATTGAATACGCAGTATTTT.

This clonotype came up many times. The chain has TRBV5-1 and TRBJ2-1, with TRBD1 matching over 11 bases. CDR3 length equals 15 residues. Germline lookup yields CDR1 SGHRS and CDR2 YFSETQ. Losses at the gene ends were 4 bases for V and 2 bases for J; bases not matched to a gene: 2. The CDR3 loop is CASSRDRGTYNEQFF. The CDR3 bases are TGCGCCAGCAGCCGGGACAGGGGGACCTACAATGAGCAGTTCTTC.

This clonotype was seen a few times. This chain joins TRBV10-3 and TRBJ2-7; 7 bases map to TRBD2. Germline V CDR1 and CDR2: ENHRY, SYGVKD. With 10 bases clipped from V and 1 base from J, the junction kept 1 base outside the gene matches. This CDR3 has 11 residues. CDR3 in DNA: TGTGCCACGCGGGAGTCCTACGAGCAGTACTTC. It encodes CATRESYEQYF.

The J gene is TRBJ1-2, the V gene TRBV6-1; 9 bases agree with TRBD1. V shed 7 bases and J 6 bases; nucleotides not matched to a gene: 21. Germline CDR1 is MNHNS and CDR2 is SASEGT. The CDR3 covers 18 residues. DNA of the CDR3: TGTGCCAGCACTCGGGAGGGGACAGGGAGTGGTTTGATAAATGGCTACACCTTC. Translation: CASTREGTGSGLINGYTF.

There are a few counts of this clonotype. The J gene is TRBJ2-1, the V gene TRBV7-6; D is possibly TRBD1 (6 bases). The CDR3 loop spans 16 amino acids. V lost 5 bases and J 0 bases, leaving 14 bases between the germline ends. The germline gives CDR1 SGHVS, CDR2 FNYEAQ. CDR3 amino acids: CASSALRGSSYNEQFF. The DNA for the CDR3 is TGTGCCAGCAGCGCACTCAGGGGAAGCTCCTACAATGAGCAGTTCTTC.

This CDR3 is CASSSPGTENTEAFF. CDR3 DNA: TGTGCCAGCAGCTCTCCAGGGACAGAGAACACTGAAGCTTTCTTT. The V and J genes are TRBV28 and TRBJ1-1; 7 nucleotides match TRBD1. Unmatched junction bases numbered 8, after V lost 6 bases and J lost 1 base. Looked up from germline, CDR1 is MDHEN and CDR2 is SYDVKM. This CDR3 is 15 amino acids long.

J is TRBJ1-1 and V is TRBV20-1; 7 bases align to TRBD1. The CDR3 spans 14 residues. The trim removed 5 bases at V and 1 base at J, leaving 7 bases unmatched. The germline V gene has CDR1 DFQATT and CDR2 SNEGSKA (reference sequence). DNA of the CDR3: TGCAGTGCTGGAAACAGGGGAGGGAACACTGAAGCTTTCTTT. This sequence encodes CSAGNRGGNTEAFF.

V is TRBV9 and J is TRBJ2-3, with D perhaps TRBD2 (7 bases). Germline-derived CDR1 and CDR2 are SGDLS and YYNGEE. Trimming took 4 bases from V and 6 from J, leaving 18 bases between them. This CDR3 is built from 15 residues. The chain's CDR3 is CASSPRGGLSDTQYF. The DNA for the CDR3 is TGTGCCAGCAGCCCCCGCGGGGGCCTCAGTGATACGCAGTATTTT.

The chain joins TRBV6-2 or TRBV6-3 to TRBJ2-7, with D perhaps given as TRBD1 or TRBD2 (6 bases each). Trimming stripped 2 bases from V and 6 bases from J, with 8 bases between. Germline-derived CDR1 and CDR2 are MNHEY and SVGEGT. The CDR3 has 12 residues. The DNA for the CDR3 is TGTGCCAGCAGTTACCCGGGGGCCGAGCAGTACTTC. It yields the protein CASSYPGAEQYF.

The rearrangement uses TRBV27 and TRBJ1-2; D may be TRBD1 (5 bases). V was shortened by 2 bases and J by 4 bases, with 11 bases between the two germline ends. The CDR3 runs to 14 residues. CDR1 and CDR2 from the germline V gene are MNHEY and SMNVEV (reference sequence). CDR3 DNA sequence: TGTGCCAGCAGTTTAAATGGGGGAGTCTATGGCTACACCTTC. Its protein is CASSLNGGVYGYTF.